Sequencing of this TCR beta chain was carried out in a study of T-cell reconstitution after alpha-beta-depleted transplantation in children. Study-level points and caveats: Reported findings indicate that, about two months after transplant, alpha-beta T cells came from several hundred expanded clones, which were derived from non-depleted graft cells. The authors attributed T-cell counts and diversity one year after transplant mostly to newly produced T cells.

Unique molecular identifiers were incorporated when the TCRbeta library was constructed. Each CDR3 protein gets one entry after TCRdb re-called the PCR reads with MiXCR. This sample has under 300,000 distinct CDR3 sequences, with about 9.9% found just once. This clonotype was observed many times. Its target is not known. Specimen: peripheral blood, collected 180 days after TCRalphabeta/CD19-depleted stem cell transplant. This clonotype was sampled from a male patient aged 2-9 years who had a stem cell transplant for chronic granulomatous disease, so the T cells may come from the graft donor.

The CDR3 here is CASCGPGAKNIQYF. CDR3 sequence (DNA): TGTGCCAGTTGTGGACCGGGAGCCAAAAACATTCAGTACTTC. The genes are TRBV28 and TRBJ2-4; D unresolved. This CDR3 comprises 14 residues. Germline V CDR1 and CDR2: MDHEN, SYDVKM. The germline V and J ends were trimmed by 9 bases and 0 bases, with 12 bases remaining between them.